This T cell receptor beta chain emerged from a study of blood T cell repertoires in COVID-19. Repertoires were generated with immunoSEQ multiplex PCR, while TCRdb's copy carries only in-frame clones and drops some. The data contain over 400,000 clones, roughly 90% of them singletons. The J segment lost 0 bases and the V segment lost 10 bases, leaving 11 bases of the junction unmatched. The germline V gene has CDR1 LNHDA and CDR2 SQIVND (reference sequence). The CDR3 covers 16 residues. The TCR sequence derives from a woman younger than 45 with active or convalescent COVID-19. The sequenced sample was peripheral blood. The chain links TRBV19 to TRBJ1-3, with 8 bases identical to TRBD1. The CDR3 loop reads CATFRTGKSSGNTIYF. The DNA for the CDR3 is TGTGCCACCTTCCGGACAGGGAAGAGCTCTGGAAACACCATATATTTT.